The 24 T cell receptor beta chains below were found in one sample sequenced in a study of blood T cell repertoires in COVID-19. Sequenced by immunoSEQ multiplex PCR; TCRdb stores in-frame clones only, minus some. The table records some 160,000 clones, around 80% of them present only once. The sequencing sample was made of peripheral blood. These receptors came from a woman between 65 and 79 years old who had recovered from COVID-19.

The gene calls are TRBV7-2 and TRBJ2-7; TRBD2 aligns across 8 bases. The CDR3 loop spans 14 amino acids. Trimming removed 5 bases from V and 4 bases from J; junction bases left unmatched: 7. The V gene's germline CDR1 is SGHTA and CDR2 FQGNSA. DNA of the CDR3: TGTGCCAGCAGCCCCCCCGGGACTAGGTACGAGCAGTACTTC. It codes for CASSPPGTRYEQYF.

This chain uses TRBV27 with TRBJ2-7; TRBD1 agrees at 12 bases. Per the germline V gene, CDR1 is MNHEY and CDR2 is SMNVEV (reference sequence). With 4 bases clipped from V and 1 base from J, the junction kept 14 bases outside the gene matches. CDR3 size: 19 residues. CDR3 in amino acids: CASSSQPGTGGFGSYEQYF. The CDR3 DNA reads TGTGCCAGCAGTTCCCAACCCGGGACAGGGGGCTTTGGGTCCTACGAGCAGTACTTC.

This rearrangement joins TRBV7-2 to TRBJ2-1, with D maybe TRBD1 (6 bases). The CDR3 is 14 amino acids. V was trimmed by 0 bases and J by 4 bases, leaving 7 bases between them. From germline, CDR1 is SGHTA and CDR2 FQGNSA. DNA for the CDR3: TGTGCCAGCAGCTTAGCGACAGGTTACAATGAGCAGTTCTTC. It codes for CASSLATGYNEQFF. Filled out from reference TRBV7-2 and TRBJ2-1, the complete variable domain reads GAGVSQSPSNKVTEKGKDVELRCDPISGHTALYWYRQSLGQGLEFLIYFQGNSAPDKSGLPSDRFSAERTGGSVSTLTIQRTQQEDSAVYLCASSLATGYNEQFFGPGTRLTVL.

The chain recombines TRBV7-2 with TRBJ1-4; no clear D gene. This CDR3 is 12 amino acids long. CDR1 is SGHTA and CDR2 is FQGNSA in the germline V gene. Between the trimmed V and J ends, which lost 2 bases and 7 bases, there was a span of 5 bases. The CDR3 is CASSLYGEKLFF. The CDR3 bases are TGTGCCAGCAGCTTATACGGTGAAAAACTGTTTTTT.

The gene calls are TRBV18 and TRBJ2-6, with 8 positions matching TRBD2. The germline V gene encodes CDR1 KGHSH and CDR2 LQKENI. This CDR3 contains 16 residues. The V segment lost 4 bases and the J segment 0 bases; nucleotides outside the gene matches: 2. The CDR3 sequence is CASSLGGGSGANVLTF. CDR3 DNA sequence: TGTGCCAGCTCACTCGGGGGGGGCTCTGGGGCCAACGTCCTGACTTTC. Filled out from reference TRBV18 and TRBJ2-6, the complete variable domain reads NAGVMQNPRHLVRRRGQEARLRCSPMKGHSHVYWYRQLPEEGLKFMVYLQKENIIDESGMPKERFSAEFPKEGPSILRIQQVVRGDSAAYFCASSLGGGSGANVLTFGAGSRLTVL.

This chain connects TRBV16 to TRBJ2-7, with TRBD1 matching 8 bases. From germline, CDR1 is KGHSY and CDR2 FQNENV. The trim removed 0 bases at V and 6 bases at J, leaving 7 bases unmatched. This CDR3 is built from 15 residues. The CDR3 reads CASSQSGQGYAEQYF. CDR3 DNA sequence: TGTGCCAGCAGCCAATCCGGACAGGGTTATGCCGAGCAGTACTTC.

This clone has only one observation. CDR3 nucleotide sequence: TGTGCCAGCAGGGTAGCTAACTATGGCTACACCTTC. Protein: CASRVANYGYTF. This chain links TRBV28 with TRBJ1-2, with D uncertain. The germline V and J ends were trimmed by 6 bases and 0 bases, with 5 bases remaining between them. The germline gives CDR1 MDHEN, CDR2 SYDVKM. This CDR3 region has 12 residues.

The chain employs TRBV6-5 and TRBJ2-3; D is unresolved. The CDR3 extends over 14 amino acids. Germline CDR1 MNHEY, CDR2 SVGAGI. Trimming left V 4 bases short and J 3 bases short, with 11 bases between. This CDR3 reads CASSLGVPTDTQYF. CDR3 sequence (DNA): TGTGCCAGCAGTTTGGGCGTCCCGACAGATACGCAGTATTTT.

This clone is a singleton in its sample. The V gene is TRBV5-5, the J gene TRBJ1-5, with 7 bases lining up with TRBD1. CDR3 size: 14 residues. Unmatched junction bases numbered 7, after V lost 4 bases and J lost 6 bases. CDR1 is SGHKS, CDR2 YYEKEE, per germline (reference sequence). The CDR3 sequence is CASSPTRQGQPQHF. The CDR3 DNA reads TGTGCCAGCAGCCCTACCAGACAGGGTCAGCCCCAGCATTTT.

The genes are TRBV7-3 and TRBJ1-1; 8 bases are a match to TRBD1. The CDR3 is 13 amino acids. V gave up 4 bases and J gave up 5 bases; unmatched junction bases: 3. The germline CDR1 and CDR2 sequences are SGHTA and FQGTGA. The CDR3 sequence is CASSSGQGTEAFF. The CDR3, as DNA: TGTGCCAGCAGCTCCGGACAGGGAACTGAAGCTTTCTTT.

The gene calls are TRBV11-2 and TRBJ2-1; D may be TRBD2 (6 bases). Trimming took 5 bases from V and 1 from J, leaving 6 bases between them. The CDR3 runs 13 residues. Germline V CDR1 and CDR2: SGHAT, FQNNGV. CDR3 nucleotides: TGTGCCAGCAGCCGGGGGTCCTACAATGAGCAGTTCTTC. Its translation is CASSRGSYNEQFF.

The chain uses TRBV27 and TRBJ1-1; the D gene is possibly TRBD1 (5 bases). V was trimmed by 5 bases and J by 4 bases, leaving 17 bases between them. Germline V gives CDR1 MNHEY, CDR2 SMNVEV (reference sequence). The CDR3 totals 15 residues. The CDR3 protein is CASSPLGGWGTEAFF. The CDR3 bases are TGTGCCAGCAGTCCCCTCGGGGGATGGGGCACTGAAGCTTTCTTT.

This clone is a singleton in its sample. The J gene is TRBJ1-2, the V gene TRBV6-5, with D maybe TRBD1 (5 bases). Trimming cost V 7 bases and J 2 bases, with 11 bases left between them. Germline CDR1 MNHEY, CDR2 SVGAGI. The CDR3 runs to 13 residues. CDR3 in DNA: TGTGCCAGCACCCGGGGGAGCAACTATGGCTACACCTTC. This sequence encodes CASTRGSNYGYTF.

The chain recombines TRBV28 with TRBJ2-5; 8 bases map to TRBD2. V lost 5 bases to trimming and J lost 5 bases; unmatched junction nucleotides: 7. The length of the CDR3 is 14 residues. Germline values: CDR1 MDHEN, CDR2 SYDVKM. Here the CDR3 reads CASSPGGRLETQYF. CDR3 coding DNA: TGTGCCAGCAGTCCAGGCGGGAGGTTGGAGACCCAGTACTTC.

V usage is TRBV7-8 and J usage is TRBJ1-5, with 10 bases lining up with TRBD1. The CDR3 has 16 amino acids. The J segment lost 1 base and the V segment lost 5 bases, leaving 5 bases of the junction unmatched. Germline CDR1 and CDR2: SGHVS and FQNEAQ. The CDR3 sequence is CASSPRTGGSNQPQHF. The CDR3 DNA reads TGTGCCAGCAGCCCGAGGACAGGGGGAAGCAATCAGCCCCAGCATTTT. Looking up the rest from reference TRBV7-8 and TRBJ1-5 gives the full variable domain: GAGVSQSPRYKVAKRGQDVALRCDPISGHVSLFWYQQALGQGPEFLTYFQNEAQLDKSGLPSDRFFAERPEGSVSTLKIQRTQQEDSAVYLCASSPRTGGSNQPQHFGDGTRLSIL.

The chain combines TRBV5-1 with TRBJ2-1, with 9 nucleotides matching TRBD2. CDR3 length equals 19 residues. CDR1 SGHRS and CDR2 YFSETQ come from the germline V gene. CDR3 nucleotides: TGCCCCCGCAGCTTGGTCGGGCGGGGGGGCCCGGGATCCTACAATGAGCAGTTCTTC. This encodes CPRSLVGRGGPGSYNEQFF. The entire variable domain, with the rest obtained from reference TRBV5-1 and TRBJ2-1, is as follows: KAGVTQTPRYLIKTRGQQVTLSCSPISGHRSVSWYQQTPGQGLQFLFEYFSETQRNKGNFPGRFSGRQFSNSRSEMNVSTLELGDSALYLCPRSLVGRGGPGSYNEQFFGPGTRLTVL.

The chain joins TRBV12-3 or TRBV12-4 to TRBJ1-1; D gene unclear. CDR3 length equals 12 residues. Trimming removed 0 bases at V and 7 bases at J, with 6 bases between. The CDR3 sequence: CASSLAEGEAFF. The CDR3 DNA follows: TGTGCCAGCAGTTTAGCAGAGGGTGAAGCTTTCTTT.

This clone was detected once. The chain has TRBV28 and TRBJ1-1; 10 bases are shared with TRBD1. CDR3 length equals 14 residues. From germline, CDR1 is MDHEN and CDR2 SYDVKM. After removal of 5 bases from V and 4 bases from J, the junction contained 4 bases not matched to a gene. The CDR3 here is CASSTGQGTTEAFF. Here the CDR3 DNA reads TGTGCCAGCAGTACGGGACAGGGGACCACTGAAGCTTTCTTT. Full variable domain (remainder filled in from reference TRBV28 and TRBJ1-1): DVKVTQSSRYLVKRTGEKVFLECVQDMDHENMFWYRQDPGLGLRLIYFSYDVKMKEKGDIPEGYSVSREKKERFSLILESASTNQTSMYLCASSTGQGTTEAFFGQGTRLTVV.

The V gene is TRBV30, the J gene TRBJ1-5; the match to TRBD1 covers 7 bases. This CDR3 comprises 15 residues. Germline V gives CDR1 GTSNPN, CDR2 SVGIG (reference sequence). With 3 bases clipped from V and 7 bases from J, the junction kept 12 bases outside the gene matches. This chain's CDR3 is CAWSEGAGGRQPQHF. In DNA, the CDR3 is TGTGCCTGGAGCGAGGGGGCAGGGGGACGGCAGCCCCAGCATTTT. Full variable domain (outside the CDR3, taken from reference TRBV30 and TRBJ1-5): SQTIHQWPATLVQPVGSPLSLECTVEGTSNPNLYWYRQAAGRGLQLLFYSVGIGQISSEVPQNLSASRPQDRQFILSSKKLLLSDSGFYLCAWSEGAGGRQPQHFGDGTRLSIL.

The V and J genes are TRBV29-1 and TRBJ2-1; TRBD2 aligns across 11 bases. The germline gives CDR1 SQVTM, CDR2 ANQGSEA. The CDR3 has 14 amino acids. J gave up 7 bases and V 7 bases, and 9 bases lay outside the gene matches. The CDR3 region is CSGGLAGRGNEQFF. The CDR3 nucleotides read TGCAGCGGTGGACTAGCGGGTCGGGGGAATGAGCAGTTCTTC.

V gene TRBV9 combines with J gene TRBJ2-5; tentatively, D is TRBD1 (6 bases). The germline CDR1 and CDR2 sequences are SGDLS and YYNGEE. The V end was cut by 3 bases, the J end by 2 bases, with 14 bases between. The CDR3 runs 15 residues. The CDR3 bases are TGTGCCAGCAGCGCGGGTGGGGGCCCACAAGAGACCCAGTACTTC. Residues: CASSAGGGPQETQYF.

This chain uses TRBV10-3 with TRBJ2-1, with 9 positions matching TRBD2. The CDR3 sequence is 17 residues long. The germline V gene has CDR1 ENHRY and CDR2 SYGVKD. J was trimmed by 0 bases and V by 2 bases; bases with no gene match: 5. The CDR3 DNA sequence: TGTGCCATCAGTGAGCCTAGCGGGGCCTTCTCCTACAATGAGCAGTTCTTC. This codes for CAISEPSGAFSYNEQFF.

This clone was seen more than once but under ten times. The rearrangement uses TRBV10-3 and TRBJ1-4; D is perhaps TRBD1 (6 bases). Trimming removed 6 bases at V and 0 bases at J, with 8 bases between. Germline V gene data show CDR1 as ENHRY and CDR2 as SYGVKD. There are 14 residues in the CDR3. The CDR3 spells CAIRGQSTNEKLFF. For the CDR3, the DNA is TGTGCCATCAGAGGACAGTCAACTAATGAAAAACTGTTTTTT.

A single count supports this clone. The V call is TRBV10-3, the J call TRBJ1-1; 10 positions match TRBD1. In germline, CDR1 is ENHRY, CDR2 SYGVKD. The CDR3 runs 15 residues. V was pared by 6 bases and J by 0 bases, with 4 bases of the junction left unmatched. The CDR3 protein is CAIRGGQGMNTEAFF. The CDR3 bases are TGTGCCATCAGGGGGGGACAGGGGATGAACACTGAAGCTTTCTTT.